The text below deals with one T cell receptor beta chain. It has no known antigen specificity. No much larger clone is present one base from it, and per-base qualities are unavailable. This sample stems from a study of shared clonotypes between healthy human individuals (dated by TCRdb to the early 2020s). In terms of the full investigation: The cohort included a few men and a couple of women between 18 and 49 years of age. For each donor, three plates each were used for CD4 naive and CD4 memory, two plates were used for CD8 naive, and one plate was used for CD8 memory. To estimate repertoire size and how much clonotypes are shared between individuals, the study performed deep sequencing of blood TCR repertoires from a few healthy adults. To increase sequencing depth and limit assay-specific biases, different laboratories used diverse techniques to prepare libraries and sequence TCR repertoires. Leukapheresis yielded between about 0.85 and 10 billion PBMCs per donor.

CD8 naive samples consisted of CD45RO-negative cells that were positively selected for CCR7, yielding a CD45RA+CCR7+ population without TemRA cells. The donors were healthy, HIV-negative adults who had no recently reported acute infections or vaccinations. All donors were Caucasian adults living in Nashville, Tennessee, USA. Blood was obtained by leukapheresis, after which PBMCs were separated by Ficoll-Histopaque density gradient centrifugation and cryopreserved in liquid nitrogen vapor phase. Analytical flow cytometry was used to check the purity and quantity of every magnetically sorted T cell population. Genomic DNA was isolated from each sorted fraction and quantified by UV absorbance on a Nanodrop 2000c. TCR CDR3 regions were amplified from genomic DNA by multiplex PCR using the deep immunoSEQ assay. Extracted genomic DNA from each cell subset was spread evenly across all wells of several immunoSEQ 96-well plates, with each plate serving as a replicate. For sorted subsets, around 200 ng genomic DNA, equal to some 30,000 T cell genomes, was loaded into each replicate PCR. The purified libraries were quantified using a Qubit 3.0 fluorometer, sized with a Bioanalyzer 2100, and then quantified again using the KAPA Library Quantification kit. A separate single-read 150-cycle Illumina NextSeq 550 flow cell was used to sequence each immunoSEQ 96-well plate. The authors' pipeline ran thus. Because the immunoSEQ output held only junctional sequences and lacked quality scores, the filtering could not match the filtering applied to full-length reads. To assign V/J genes and CDR3, sequences were annotated using PyIR, a Python wrapper for IgBLAST v1.9, with IMGT germline references. Any read was removed if the V/J assignment was weak (E-value above 1e-6), the CDR3 was missing, or the read contained stop codons, out-of-frame junctions, or ambiguous translated residues. V3J clonotypes were defined by identical inferred V gene, J gene, and CDR3 amino acid sequence. Percentage overlap between repertoires was computed as shared unique clonotypes divided by the size of the smaller repertoire. Repertoire richness was assessed with RTK rarefaction, the Chao1 estimator, and Recon v2.1 estimates of unobserved clonotypes. For all TCRbeta clonotypes obtained by the gDNA method from a few donors, generation probabilities were computed with OLGA. In its TCRdb copy, this immuneACCESS table keeps in-frame sequences only and misses some clones. Where compared with another copy, unresolved V genes explain less than half of these, and the others have no known cause. D and trimming were read from the DNA, whereas the V and J calls and clone size are those reported in that table. Present in this sample are approximately 2,200,000 clones, about 93% of which were seen just once. The ten biggest clones cover around 1.7% of the sample.

The study at large found these results: When a few donors were compared, the shared fraction of clonotypes was around 5% for naive CD4, 3.5% to 4% for naive CD8, 2.3% for memory CD4, and 0.4% for memory CD8. Rarefaction of sorted-subset datasets indicated incomplete sequencing despite the large sequencing depth. Because the study included only a small number of donors, the genetic and exposure-history diversity represented was limited. Compared with non-shared clonotypes, the clonotypes found in all four sorted-subset donors had higher generation probabilities. Pairwise subsampling led to the expectation that sequencing depth would affect the degree of clonotype sharing among donors. Sampling was restricted to blood, and TCR repertoires in tissues likely differ from the TCR repertoires found in blood. Naive subsets generally had larger estimated clonotype richness than memory subsets did.

CDR1 and CDR2 are read off the germline V gene as SNHLY and FYNNEI. At the junction V is shortened by 6 bases and J by 0 bases; bases outside the gene matches: 8. Inclusive of the bounding cysteine and phenylalanine, the CDR3 is 17 residues long. The read is trimmed to its CDR3 DNA, 51 bases read in frame from base 1. Sequenced material: naive CD8+ T cells from PBMCs. The intended sense of this specimen's cell subset or site label: CD45RA+CCR7+. The receptor was derived from a man between 18 and 35 years old in good health. Some clones in this sample may be carry-over from other donors' samples. The V and J segments used are TRBV2 and TRBJ2-1, with TRBD2 identical over 10 junction bases. For the CDR3, the sequence is CASSPGAGGGSYNEQFF. At the DNA level, the sequence is TGTGCCAGCAGCCCAGGAGCGGGAGGGGGCTCCTACAATGAGCAGTTCTTC.